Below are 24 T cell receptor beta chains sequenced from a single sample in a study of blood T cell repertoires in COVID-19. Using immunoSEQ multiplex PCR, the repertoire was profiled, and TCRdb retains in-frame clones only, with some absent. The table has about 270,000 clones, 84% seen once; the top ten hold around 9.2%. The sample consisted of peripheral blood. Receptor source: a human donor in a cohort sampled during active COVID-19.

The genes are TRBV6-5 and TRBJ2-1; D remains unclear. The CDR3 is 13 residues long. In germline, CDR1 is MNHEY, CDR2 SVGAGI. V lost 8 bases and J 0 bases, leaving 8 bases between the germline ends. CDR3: CASHPRSYNEQFF. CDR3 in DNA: TGTGCCAGCCACCCGCGCTCCTACAATGAGCAGTTCTTC.

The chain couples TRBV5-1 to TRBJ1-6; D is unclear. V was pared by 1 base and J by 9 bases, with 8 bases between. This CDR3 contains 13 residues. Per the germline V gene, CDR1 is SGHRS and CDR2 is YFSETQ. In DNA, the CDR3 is TGCGCCAGCAGCTTGTTTTCAGGTTCACCCCTCCACTTT. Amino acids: CASSLFSGSPLHF.

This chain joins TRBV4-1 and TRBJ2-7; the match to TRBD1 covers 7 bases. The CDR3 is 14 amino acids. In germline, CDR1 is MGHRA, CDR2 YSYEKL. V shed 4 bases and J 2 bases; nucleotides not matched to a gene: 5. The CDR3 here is CASSLAGTAYEQYF. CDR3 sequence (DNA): TGCGCCAGCAGCCTCGCCGGGACAGCCTACGAGCAGTACTTC.

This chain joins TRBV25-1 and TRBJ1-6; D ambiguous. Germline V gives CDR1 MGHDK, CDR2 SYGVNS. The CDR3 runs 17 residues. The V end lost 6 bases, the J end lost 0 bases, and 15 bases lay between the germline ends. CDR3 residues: CASRVASGSSYNSPLHF. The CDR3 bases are TGTGCCAGCAGGGTCGCGTCGGGGAGCTCCTATAATTCACCCCTCCACTTT.

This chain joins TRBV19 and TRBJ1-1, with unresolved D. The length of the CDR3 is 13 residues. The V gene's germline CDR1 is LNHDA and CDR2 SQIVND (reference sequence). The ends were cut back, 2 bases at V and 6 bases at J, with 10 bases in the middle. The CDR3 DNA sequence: TGTGCCAGTAGTATAACTCGAGTACCTGAAGCTTTCTTT. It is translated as CASSITRVPEAFF.

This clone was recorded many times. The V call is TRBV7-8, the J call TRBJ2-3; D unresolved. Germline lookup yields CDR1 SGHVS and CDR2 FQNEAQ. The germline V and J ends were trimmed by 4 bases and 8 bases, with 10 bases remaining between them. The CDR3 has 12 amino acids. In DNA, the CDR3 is TGTGCCAGCAGCTCCCCCCCCGGTACGCAGTATTTT. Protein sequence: CASSSPPGTQYF.

CDR3 protein: CASSPLTSREGGETQYF. The CDR3 coding sequence is TGTGCCAGCAGCCCGTTGACAAGTCGGGAGGGTGGAGAGACCCAGTACTTC. The chain has TRBV5-4 and TRBJ2-5, with 8 bases identical to TRBD2. Germline CDR1 and CDR2: SGHNT and YYREEE (reference sequence). Losses at the gene ends were 4 bases for V and 4 bases for J; bases not matched to a gene: 15. The CDR3 has 17 residues.

CDR3 sequence reads: CASSREGTGNQPQHF. The DNA of the CDR3 is TGTGCCAGCTCACGGGAAGGGACAGGGAATCAGCCCCAGCATTTT. V gene TRBV18 combines with J gene TRBJ1-5; TRBD1 agrees at 9 bases. CDR3 length: 15 residues. Losses at the gene ends were 4 bases for V and 4 bases for J; bases not matched to a gene: 5. Germline V gene data show CDR1 as KGHSH and CDR2 as LQKENI.

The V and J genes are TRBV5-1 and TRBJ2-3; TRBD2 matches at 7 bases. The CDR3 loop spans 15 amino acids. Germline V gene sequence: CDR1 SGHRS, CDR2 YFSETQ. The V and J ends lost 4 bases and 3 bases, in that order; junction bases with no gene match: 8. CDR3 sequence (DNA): TGCGCCAGCAGCCCGGAGGGACTAACGACAGATACGCAGTATTTT. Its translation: CASSPEGLTTDTQYF.

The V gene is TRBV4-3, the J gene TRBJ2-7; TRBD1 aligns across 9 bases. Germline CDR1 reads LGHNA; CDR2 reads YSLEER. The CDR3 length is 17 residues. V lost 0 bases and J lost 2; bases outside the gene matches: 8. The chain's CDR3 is CASSQDIEDRGTYEQYF. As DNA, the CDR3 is TGCGCCAGCAGCCAAGATATAGAGGACAGGGGCACCTACGAGCAGTACTTC.

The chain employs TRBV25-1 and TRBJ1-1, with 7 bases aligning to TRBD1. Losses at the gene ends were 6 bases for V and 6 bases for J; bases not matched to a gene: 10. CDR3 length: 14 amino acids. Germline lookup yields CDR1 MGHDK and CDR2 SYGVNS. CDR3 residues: CASRRGQAGSEAFF. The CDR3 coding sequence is TGTGCCAGCAGGCGAGGACAGGCTGGATCTGAAGCTTTCTTT.

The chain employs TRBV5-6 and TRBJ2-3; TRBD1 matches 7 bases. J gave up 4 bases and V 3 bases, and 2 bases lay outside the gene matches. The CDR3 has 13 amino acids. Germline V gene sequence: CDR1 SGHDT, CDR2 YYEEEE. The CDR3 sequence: CASSSTGSDTQYF. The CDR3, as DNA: TGTGCCAGCAGCTCGACAGGGTCAGATACGCAGTATTTT.

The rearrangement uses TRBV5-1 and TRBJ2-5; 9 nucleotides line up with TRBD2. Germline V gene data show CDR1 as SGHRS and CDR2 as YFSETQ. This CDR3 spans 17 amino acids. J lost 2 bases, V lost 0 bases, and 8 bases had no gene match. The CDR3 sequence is CASSLGAMTSGQETQYF. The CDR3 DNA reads TGCGCCAGCAGCTTGGGAGCAATGACTAGCGGTCAAGAGACCCAGTACTTC.

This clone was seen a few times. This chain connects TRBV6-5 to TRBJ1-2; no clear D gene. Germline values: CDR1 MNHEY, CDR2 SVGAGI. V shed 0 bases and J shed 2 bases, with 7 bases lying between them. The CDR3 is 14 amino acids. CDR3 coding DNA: TGTGCCAGCAGTTACTCGGCAGAAAACTATGGCTACACCTTC. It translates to CASSYSAENYGYTF.

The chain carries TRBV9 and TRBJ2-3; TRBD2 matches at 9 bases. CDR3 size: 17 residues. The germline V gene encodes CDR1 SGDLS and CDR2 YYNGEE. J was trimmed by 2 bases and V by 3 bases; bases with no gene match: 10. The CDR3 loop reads CASSARSQREATDTQYF. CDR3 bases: TGTGCCAGCAGCGCTCGTAGCCAGCGGGAGGCCACAGATACGCAGTATTTT.

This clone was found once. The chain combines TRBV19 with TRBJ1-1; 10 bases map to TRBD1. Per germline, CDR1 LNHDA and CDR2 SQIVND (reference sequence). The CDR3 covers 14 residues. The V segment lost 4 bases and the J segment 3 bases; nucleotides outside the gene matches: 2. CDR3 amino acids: CASSRQGADTEAFF. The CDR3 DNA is TGTGCCAGTAGTAGACAGGGGGCAGACACTGAAGCTTTCTTT.

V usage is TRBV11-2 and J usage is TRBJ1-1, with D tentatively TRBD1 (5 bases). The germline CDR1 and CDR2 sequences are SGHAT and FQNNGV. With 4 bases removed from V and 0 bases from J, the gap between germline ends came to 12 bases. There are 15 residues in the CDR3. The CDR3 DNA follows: TGTGCCAGCAGCTACCACAGGCGAATGAACACTGAAGCTTTCTTT. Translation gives CASSYHRRMNTEAFF.

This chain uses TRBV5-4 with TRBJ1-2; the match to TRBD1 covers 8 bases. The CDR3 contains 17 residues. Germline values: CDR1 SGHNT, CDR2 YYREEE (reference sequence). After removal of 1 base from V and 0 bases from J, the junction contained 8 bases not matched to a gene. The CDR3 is CASSLPLGTGANYGYTF. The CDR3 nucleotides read TGTGCCAGCAGCTTGCCTCTTGGGACAGGCGCTAACTATGGCTACACCTTC.

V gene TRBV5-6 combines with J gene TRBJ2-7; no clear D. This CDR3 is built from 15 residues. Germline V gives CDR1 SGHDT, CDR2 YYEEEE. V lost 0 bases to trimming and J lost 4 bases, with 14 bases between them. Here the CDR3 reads CASSLVAGFIYEQYF. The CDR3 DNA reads TGTGCCAGCAGCTTGGTGGCAGGCTTCATTTACGAGCAGTACTTC.

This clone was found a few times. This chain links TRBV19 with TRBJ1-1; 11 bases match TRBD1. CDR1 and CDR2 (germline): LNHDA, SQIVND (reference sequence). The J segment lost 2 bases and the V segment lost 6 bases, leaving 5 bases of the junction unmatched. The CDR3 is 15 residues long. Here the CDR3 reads CASRADRGRNTEAFF. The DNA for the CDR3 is TGTGCCAGTAGGGCGGACAGGGGGCGAAACACTGAAGCTTTCTTT.

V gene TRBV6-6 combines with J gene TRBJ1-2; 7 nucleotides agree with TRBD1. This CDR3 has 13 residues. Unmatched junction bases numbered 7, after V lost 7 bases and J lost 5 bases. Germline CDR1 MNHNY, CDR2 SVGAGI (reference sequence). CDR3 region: CASTDTGVYGYTF. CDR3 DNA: TGTGCCAGCACTGACACAGGGGTGTATGGCTACACCTTC.

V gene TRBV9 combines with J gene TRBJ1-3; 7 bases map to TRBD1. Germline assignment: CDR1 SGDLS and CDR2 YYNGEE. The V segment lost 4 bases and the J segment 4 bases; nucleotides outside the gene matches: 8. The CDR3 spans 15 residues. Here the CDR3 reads CASSLGGGTGNTIYF. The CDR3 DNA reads TGTGCCAGCAGCTTAGGAGGGGGCACAGGAAACACCATATATTTT.

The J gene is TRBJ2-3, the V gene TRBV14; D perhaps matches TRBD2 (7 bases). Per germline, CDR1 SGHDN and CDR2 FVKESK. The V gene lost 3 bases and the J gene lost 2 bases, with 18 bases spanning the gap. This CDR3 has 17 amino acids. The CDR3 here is CASSHVPGGGSTDTQYF. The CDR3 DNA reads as TGTGCCAGCAGCCACGTCCCTGGCGGGGGCTCCACAGATACGCAGTATTTT. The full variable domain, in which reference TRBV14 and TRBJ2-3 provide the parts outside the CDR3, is EAGVTQFPSHSVIEKGQTVTLRCDPISGHDNLYWYRRVMGKEIKFLLHFVKESKQDESGMPNNRFLAERTGGTYSTLKVQPAELEDSGVYFCASSHVPGGGSTDTQYFGPGTRLTVL.

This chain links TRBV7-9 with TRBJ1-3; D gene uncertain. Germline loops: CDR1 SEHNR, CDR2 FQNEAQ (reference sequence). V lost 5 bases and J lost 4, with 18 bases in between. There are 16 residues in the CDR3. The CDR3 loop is CASSPRRRTSGNTIYF. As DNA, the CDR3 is TGTGCCAGCAGCCCGAGGAGAAGGACTTCGGGAAACACCATATATTTT.